These 7 T cell receptor beta chains share one sample of origin, sequenced in a study of blood T cells in healthy people across ages (dated by TCRdb to between 2015 and 2016). Libraries were constructed by 5' RACE. Sequencing relied on an Illumina HiSeq 2500. The second PCR ran for about 6 to 12 cycles and used a J-beta primer mix along with a sample-barcoded 5' primer. The public reads were reprocessed in TCRdb via fastp at Q25 and MiXCR, keeping in-frame beta chains. Each CDR3 protein gets just one entry, which takes the most common genes and DNA from the rows behind it. This sample lists around 800,000 distinct CDR3 sequences; about 55% were detected once. The ten largest clonotypes hold about 38% of the sample. The specimen sequenced was blood. These receptors originate from a man older than 75 in good health.

V is TRBV12-3 or TRBV12-4 and J is TRBJ2-7; 9 bases align to TRBD1. The V segment lost 5 bases and the J segment 4 bases; nucleotides outside the gene matches: 6. The CDR3 length is 14 residues. CDR3 coding DNA: TGTGCCAGCAGTCAGACACAGGGGGCATACGAGCAGTACTTC. Its protein product is CASSQTQGAYEQYF.

Notes on this clonotype: A read error may account for a junction end that differs from germline. The chain uses TRBV5-1 and TRBJ2-5, with no clear D. The CDR3 is made up of 13 amino acids. CDR1 and CDR2 from the germline V gene are SGHRS and YFSETQ. As DNA, the CDR3 is TGCGCCAGCAGCGAAGGTCCTAAAGAGACCCACTACTTC. It translates to CASSEGPKETHYF.

The CDR3 protein is CASSPRGAVAYEQYF. The CDR3 coding sequence is TGTGCCAGCAGCCCACGGGGCGCCGTAGCCTACGAGCAGTACTTC. The chain employs TRBV11-3 and TRBJ2-7, with D perhaps assigned TRBD1 or TRBD2 (5 bases each). The germline gives CDR1 SGHNT, CDR2 YENEEA. The V and J ends lost 5 bases and 2 bases respectively, with 16 bases between them. The CDR3 covers 15 residues.

This clonotype was counted only a few times. This chain uses TRBV27 with TRBJ1-2; 9 bases are a match to TRBD1. Trimming took 2 bases from V and 3 from J; bases not matched to a gene: 1. Germline-derived CDR1 and CDR2 are MNHEY and SMNVEV (reference sequence). The CDR3 totals 14 residues. CDR3 in DNA: TGTGCCAGCAGTTTAACAGGGGGCCACTATGGCTACACCTTC. This encodes CASSLTGGHYGYTF.

The rearrangement joins TRBV6-4 to TRBJ2-1; 7 bases are a match to TRBD2. Germline V lookup: CDR1 MRHNA, CDR2 SNTAGT. The CDR3 has 15 amino acids. With 4 bases clipped from V and 4 bases from J, the junction kept 7 bases outside the gene matches. The CDR3 protein is CASSGGSSGYNEQFF. The CDR3 coding sequence is TGTGCCAGCAGTGGGGGGTCTAGCGGTTACAATGAGCAGTTCTTC.

The rearrangement joins TRBV7-9 to TRBJ2-7; D gene ambiguous. The CDR3 is made up of 12 amino acids. The V end lost 8 bases, the J end lost 3 bases, and 11 bases lay between the germline ends. Germline-derived CDR1 and CDR2 are SEHNR and FQNEAQ (reference sequence). CDR3: CASCTVFYEQYF. The DNA for the CDR3 is TGTGCCAGCTGCACGGTTTTCTACGAGCAGTACTTC.

The J gene is TRBJ2-7, the V gene TRBV27; 7 positions agree with TRBD2. Germline V CDR1 and CDR2: MNHEY, SMNVEV (reference sequence). V gave up 7 bases and J gave up 2 bases; unmatched junction bases: 8. This CDR3 spans 14 amino acids. CDR3 sequence reads: CASTLGGPPYEQYF. DNA for the CDR3: TGTGCCAGCACCCTGGGAGGGCCTCCCTACGAGCAGTACTTC.